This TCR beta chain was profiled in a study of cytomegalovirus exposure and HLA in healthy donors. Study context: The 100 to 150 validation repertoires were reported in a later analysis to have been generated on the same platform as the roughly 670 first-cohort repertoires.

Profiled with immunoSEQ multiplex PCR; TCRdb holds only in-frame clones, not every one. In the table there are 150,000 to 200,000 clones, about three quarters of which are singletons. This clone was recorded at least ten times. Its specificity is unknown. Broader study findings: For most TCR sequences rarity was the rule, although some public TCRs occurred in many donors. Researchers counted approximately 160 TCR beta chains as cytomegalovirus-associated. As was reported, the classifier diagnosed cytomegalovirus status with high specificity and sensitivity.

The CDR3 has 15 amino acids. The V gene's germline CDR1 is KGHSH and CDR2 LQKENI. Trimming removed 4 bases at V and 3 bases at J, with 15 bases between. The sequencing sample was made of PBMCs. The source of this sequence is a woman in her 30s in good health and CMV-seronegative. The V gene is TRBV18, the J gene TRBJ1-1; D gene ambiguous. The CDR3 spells CASSLREGMDTEAFF. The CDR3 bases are TGTGCCAGCTCACTGAGAGAGGGTATGGACACTGAAGCTTTCTTT.